This TCR beta chain came from a study of shared clonotypes between healthy human individuals. For the study at large: Per donor, three plates held CD4 naive cells, three held CD4 memory, two held CD8 naive and one held CD8 memory.

The CDR3 loop spans 15 amino acids. Germline values: CDR1 LGHNA, CDR2 YSLEER. Deletions cut 4 bases from V and 4 bases from J, with 17 bases between. Clones were sequenced by immunoSEQ multiplex PCR, and TCRdb holds only the in-frame ones, with some missing. The sample carries about 1.9 million clones, 85% to 95% recorded once. Study conclusions and caveats: Large sequencing depth failed to make sorted-subset sequencing complete, rarefaction showed. Generation probabilities of non-shared clonotypes were lower (relative to those shared by all four donors).

Positively selected for CCR7, the CD45RO-negative cells used as naive CD8 cells excluded terminally differentiated effector memory CD45RA+ cells. Note on this clone: Its antigen is not identified.

The source material was naive CD8+ T cells from PBMCs. This TCR came from a man between 18 and 29 years old in good health. Some clones in this sample may be carry-over from other donors' samples. The V gene is TRBV4-3, the J gene TRBJ2-7; weak D call: TRBD2 (5 bases). The CDR3 region has the DNA TGCGCCAGCAGCCCGGAGGCCAGCGAGAGTTACGAGCAGTACTTC. It specifies CASSPEASESYEQYF.